Described below is a single T cell receptor (beta chain) sequence and its context. Its antigen is undetermined. This may be a read error: a much more frequent sequence differs by one nucleotide. Breast cancer patients provided tissue from their axillary draining lymph nodes. The entry originates in a study of breast tumors, draining lymph nodes, adjacent tissues. General study points: Luminal-like breast cancer showed significantly greater tumor-nontumor repertoire similarity than basal-like breast cancer did. Compared with lymph nodes, tumors were less diverse; compared with nontumor tissue, more. Data fit most tumor T cells coming from lymph node, expanding in tumor.

Trimming removed 3 bases at V and 1 base at J, with 12 bases between. This CDR3 contains 15 residues. CDR1 SGHAT and CDR2 FQNNGV come from the germline V gene. TCRdb reprocessed the multiplex PCR reads with MiXCR, giving one entry per CDR3 protein. Of over 200,000 distinct CDR3 sequences listed, 30% to 35% are singletons. The sequencing sample was made of axillary lymph node tissue. The J gene is TRBJ2-5, the V gene TRBV11-2; D unresolved. The TCR was taken from a female donor with breast cancer. Some clones in this sample may be carry-over from other donors' samples. The CDR3 sequence is CASSFTRGPQETQYF. CDR3 DNA: TGTGCCAGCAGCTTCACCCGAGGACCCCAAGAGACCCAGTACTTC.